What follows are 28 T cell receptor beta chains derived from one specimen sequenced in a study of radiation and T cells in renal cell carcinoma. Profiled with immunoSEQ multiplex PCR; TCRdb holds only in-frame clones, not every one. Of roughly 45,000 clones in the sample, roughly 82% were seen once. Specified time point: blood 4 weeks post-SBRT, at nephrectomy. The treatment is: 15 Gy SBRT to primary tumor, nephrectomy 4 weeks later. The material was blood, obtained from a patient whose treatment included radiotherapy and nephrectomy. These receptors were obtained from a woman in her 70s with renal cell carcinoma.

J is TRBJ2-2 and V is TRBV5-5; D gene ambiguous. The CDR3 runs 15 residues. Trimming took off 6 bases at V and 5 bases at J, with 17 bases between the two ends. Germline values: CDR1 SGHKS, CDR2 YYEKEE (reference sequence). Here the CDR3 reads CASNPSGSRTGELFF. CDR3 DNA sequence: TGTGCCAGCAACCCTTCTGGTAGTAGGACCGGGGAGCTGTTTTTT.

CDR3 nucleotide sequence: TGTGCCAGCAGCGCCCGACCGGCCCCCACAGATACGCAGTATTTT. It translates to CASSARPAPTDTQYF. The J gene is TRBJ2-3, the V gene TRBV9; D gene uncertain. Trimming left V 3 bases short and J 2 bases short, with 13 bases between. The length of the CDR3 is 15 residues. Germline CDR1 SGDLS, CDR2 YYNGEE.

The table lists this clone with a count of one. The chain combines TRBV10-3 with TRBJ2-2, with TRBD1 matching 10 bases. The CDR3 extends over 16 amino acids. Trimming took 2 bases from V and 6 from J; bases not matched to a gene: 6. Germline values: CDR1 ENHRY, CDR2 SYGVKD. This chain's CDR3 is CAISERQDRGAGELFF. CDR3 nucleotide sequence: TGTGCCATCAGTGAGAGACAGGACAGGGGGGCCGGGGAGCTGTTTTTT.

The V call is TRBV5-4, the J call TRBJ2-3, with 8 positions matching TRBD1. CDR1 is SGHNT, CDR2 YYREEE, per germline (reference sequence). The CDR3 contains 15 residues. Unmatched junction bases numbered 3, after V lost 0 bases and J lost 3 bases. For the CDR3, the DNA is TGTGCCAGCAGCTTGGCCAGGACAGGGACAGATACGCAGTATTTT. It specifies CASSLARTGTDTQYF.

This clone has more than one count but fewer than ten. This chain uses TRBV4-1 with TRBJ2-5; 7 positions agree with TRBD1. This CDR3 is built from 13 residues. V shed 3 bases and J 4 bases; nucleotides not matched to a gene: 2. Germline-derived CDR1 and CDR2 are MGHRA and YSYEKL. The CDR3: CASSHDRVETQYF. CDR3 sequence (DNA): TGCGCCAGCAGCCATGACAGGGTAGAGACCCAGTACTTC.

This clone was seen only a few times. This chain's CDR3 is CAISESWGDSNQPQHF. DNA of the CDR3: TGTGCCATCAGTGAGTCGTGGGGGGATAGCAATCAGCCCCAGCATTTT. The V gene is TRBV10-3, the J gene TRBJ1-5, with D perhaps matching TRBD1 (5 bases). The V gene's germline CDR1 is ENHRY and CDR2 SYGVKD. With 0 bases removed from V and 0 bases from J, the gap between germline ends came to 9 bases. The CDR3 consists of 16 residues.

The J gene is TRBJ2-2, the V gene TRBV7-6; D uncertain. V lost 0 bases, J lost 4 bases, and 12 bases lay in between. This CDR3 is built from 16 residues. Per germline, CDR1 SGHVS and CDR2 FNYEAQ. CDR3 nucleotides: TGTGCCAGCAGCTTAGCCCGGTCCACCCTCACCGGGGAGCTGTTTTTT. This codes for CASSLARSTLTGELFF. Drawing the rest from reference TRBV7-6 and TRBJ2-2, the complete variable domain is GAGVSQSPRYKVTKRGQDVALRCDPISGHVSLYWYRQALGQGPEFLTYFNYEAQQDKSGLPNDRFSAERPEGSISTLTIQRTEQRDSAMYRCASSLARSTLTGELFFGEGSRLTVL.

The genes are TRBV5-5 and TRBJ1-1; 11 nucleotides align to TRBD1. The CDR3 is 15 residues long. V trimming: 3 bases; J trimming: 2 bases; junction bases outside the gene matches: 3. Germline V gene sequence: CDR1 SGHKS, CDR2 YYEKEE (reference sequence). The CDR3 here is CASSWGQGGNTEAFF. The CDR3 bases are TGTGCCAGCAGCTGGGGACAGGGGGGAAACACTGAAGCTTTCTTT.

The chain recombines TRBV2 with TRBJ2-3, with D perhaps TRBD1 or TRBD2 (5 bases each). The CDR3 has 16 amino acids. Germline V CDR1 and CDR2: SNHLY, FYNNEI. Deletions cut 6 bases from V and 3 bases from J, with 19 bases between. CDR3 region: CASRTDEGLRTDTQYF. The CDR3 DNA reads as TGTGCCAGCAGGACCGACGAGGGGCTGAGAACAGATACGCAGTATTTT. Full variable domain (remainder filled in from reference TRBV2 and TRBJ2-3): EPEVTQTPSHQVTQMGQEVILRCVPISNHLYFYWYRQILGQKVEFLVSFYNNEISEKSEIFDDQFSVERPDGSNFTLKIRSTKLEDSAMYFCASRTDEGLRTDTQYFGPGTRLTVL.

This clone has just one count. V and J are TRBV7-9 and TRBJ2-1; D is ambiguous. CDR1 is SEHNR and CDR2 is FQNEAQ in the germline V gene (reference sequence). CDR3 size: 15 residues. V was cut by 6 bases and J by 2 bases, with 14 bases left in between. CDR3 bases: TGTGCCAGCAGGCCTCGGGCCCTAACCTACAATGAGCAGTTCTTC. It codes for CASRPRALTYNEQFF. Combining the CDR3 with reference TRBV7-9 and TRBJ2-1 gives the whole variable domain DTGVSQNPRHKITKRGQNVTFRCDPISEHNRLYWYRQTLGQGPEFLTYFQNEAQLEKSRLLSDRFSAERPKGSFSTLEIQRTEQGDSAMYLCASRPRALTYNEQFFGPGTRLTVL.

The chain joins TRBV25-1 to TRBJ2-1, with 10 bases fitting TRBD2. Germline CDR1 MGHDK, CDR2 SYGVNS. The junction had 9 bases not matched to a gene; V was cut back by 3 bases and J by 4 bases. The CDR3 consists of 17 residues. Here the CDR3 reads CASSDASGLASYNEQFF. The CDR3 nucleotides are TGTGCCAGCAGTGACGCCTCGGGACTAGCGAGTTACAATGAGCAGTTCTTC.

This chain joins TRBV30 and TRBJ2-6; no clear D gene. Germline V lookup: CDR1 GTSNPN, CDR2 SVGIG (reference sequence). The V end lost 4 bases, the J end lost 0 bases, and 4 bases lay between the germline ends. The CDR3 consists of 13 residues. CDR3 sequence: CAWKSSGANVLTF. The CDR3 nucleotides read TGTGCCTGGAAGAGCTCTGGGGCCAACGTCCTGACTTTC.

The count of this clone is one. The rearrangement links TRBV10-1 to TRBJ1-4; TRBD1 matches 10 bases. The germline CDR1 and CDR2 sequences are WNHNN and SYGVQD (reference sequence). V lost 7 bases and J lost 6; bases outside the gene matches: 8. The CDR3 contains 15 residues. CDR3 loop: CASITGTGVDEKLFF. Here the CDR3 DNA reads TGCGCCAGCATCACCGGGACAGGGGTGGATGAAAAACTGTTTTTT.

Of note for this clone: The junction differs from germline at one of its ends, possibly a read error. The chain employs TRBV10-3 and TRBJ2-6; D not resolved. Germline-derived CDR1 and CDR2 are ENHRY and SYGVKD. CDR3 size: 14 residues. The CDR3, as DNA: TGTGCCATCATTGAGGACCCTGGGGCCAACGTCCTGACTTTC. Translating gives CAIIEDPGANVLTF.

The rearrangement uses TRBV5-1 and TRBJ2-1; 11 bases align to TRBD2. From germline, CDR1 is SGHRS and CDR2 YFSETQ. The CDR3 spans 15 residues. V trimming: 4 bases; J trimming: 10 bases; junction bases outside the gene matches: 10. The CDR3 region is CASSATSGGSGEQFF. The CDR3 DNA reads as TGCGCCAGCAGCGCCACTAGCGGGGGTTCCGGGGAGCAGTTCTTC.

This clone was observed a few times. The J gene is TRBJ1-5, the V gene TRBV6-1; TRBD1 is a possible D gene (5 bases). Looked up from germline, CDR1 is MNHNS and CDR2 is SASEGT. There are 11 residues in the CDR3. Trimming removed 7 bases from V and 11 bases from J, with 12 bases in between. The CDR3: CASMSTEAQHF. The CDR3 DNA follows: TGTGCCAGCATGTCGACAGAAGCCCAGCATTTT.

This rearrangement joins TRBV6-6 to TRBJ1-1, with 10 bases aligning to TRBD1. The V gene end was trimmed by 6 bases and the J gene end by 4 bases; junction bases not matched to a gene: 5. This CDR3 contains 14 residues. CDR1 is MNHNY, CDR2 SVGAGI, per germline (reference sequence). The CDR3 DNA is TGTGCCAGCAGACCCGGGACAGGGGCCACTGAAGCTTTCTTT. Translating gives CASRPGTGATEAFF.

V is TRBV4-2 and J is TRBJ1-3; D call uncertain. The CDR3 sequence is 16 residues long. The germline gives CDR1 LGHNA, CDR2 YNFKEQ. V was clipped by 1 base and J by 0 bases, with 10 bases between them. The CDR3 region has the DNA TGTGCCAGCAGCCAAGGCCAGGCAAGCTCTGGAAACACCATATATTTT. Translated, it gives CASSQGQASSGNTIYF.

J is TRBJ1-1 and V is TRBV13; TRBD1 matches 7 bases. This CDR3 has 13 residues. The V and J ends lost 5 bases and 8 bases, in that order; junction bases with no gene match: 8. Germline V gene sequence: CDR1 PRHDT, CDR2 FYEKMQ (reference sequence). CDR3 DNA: TGTGCCAGCAGCACCGGACAGGTGGAAGAAGCTTTCTTT. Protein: CASSTGQVEEAFF. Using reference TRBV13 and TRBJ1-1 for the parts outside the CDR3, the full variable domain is AAGVIQSPRHLIKEKRETATLKCYPIPRHDTVYWYQQGPGQDPQFLISFYEKMQSDKGSIPDRFSAQQFSDYHSELNMSSLELGDSALYFCASSTGQVEEAFFGQGTRLTVV.

The CDR3 DNA reads as TGTGCCAGCAGCAGCGCCGGGACTAGCGGACGGAAAAGCTCCTACAATGAGCAGTTCTTC. Its protein product is CASSSAGTSGRKSSYNEQFF. The V and J genes are TRBV9 and TRBJ2-1, with TRBD2 matching 11 bases. This CDR3 comprises 20 residues. Germline V gene data show CDR1 as SGDLS and CDR2 as YYNGEE. V lost 4 bases, J lost 0 bases, and 15 bases stayed unmatched.

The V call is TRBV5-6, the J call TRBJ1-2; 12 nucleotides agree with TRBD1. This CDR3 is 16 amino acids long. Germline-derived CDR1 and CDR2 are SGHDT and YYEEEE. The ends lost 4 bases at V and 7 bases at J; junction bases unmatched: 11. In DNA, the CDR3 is TGTGCCAGCAGCACGTACCGGGACAGGGGGCATCGTGGCTACACCTTC. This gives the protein CASSTYRDRGHRGYTF.

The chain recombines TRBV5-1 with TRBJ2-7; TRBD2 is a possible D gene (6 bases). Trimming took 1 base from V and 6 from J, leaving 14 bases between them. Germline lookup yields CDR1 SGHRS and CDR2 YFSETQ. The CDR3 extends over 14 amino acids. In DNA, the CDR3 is TGCGCCAGCAGCTTGTTGGGCCGCGGGGTCGAGCAGTACTTC. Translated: CASSLLGRGVEQYF.

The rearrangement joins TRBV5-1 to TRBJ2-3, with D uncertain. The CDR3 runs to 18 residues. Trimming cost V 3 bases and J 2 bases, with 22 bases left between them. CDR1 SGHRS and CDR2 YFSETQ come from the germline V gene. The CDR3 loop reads CASSYIPTRRGPTDTQYF. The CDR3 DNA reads TGCGCCAGCAGCTATATACCGACGCGGCGAGGTCCCACAGATACGCAGTATTTT.

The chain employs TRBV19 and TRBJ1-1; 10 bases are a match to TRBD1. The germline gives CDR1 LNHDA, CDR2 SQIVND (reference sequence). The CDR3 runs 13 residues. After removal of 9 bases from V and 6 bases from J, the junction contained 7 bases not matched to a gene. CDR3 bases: TGTGCCAGCTCAAGACAGGGGGCCGCTGAAGCTTTCTTT. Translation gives CASSRQGAAEAFF.

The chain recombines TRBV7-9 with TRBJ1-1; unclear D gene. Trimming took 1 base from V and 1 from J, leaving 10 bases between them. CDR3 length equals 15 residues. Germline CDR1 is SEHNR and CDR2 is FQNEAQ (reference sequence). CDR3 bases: TGTGCCAGCAGCTTAGGAACAGAATCGAACACTGAAGCTTTCTTT. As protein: CASSLGTESNTEAFF.

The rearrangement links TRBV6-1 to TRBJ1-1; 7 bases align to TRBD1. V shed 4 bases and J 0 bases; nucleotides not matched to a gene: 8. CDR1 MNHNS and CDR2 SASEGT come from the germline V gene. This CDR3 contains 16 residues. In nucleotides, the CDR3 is TGTGCCAGCAGTGGGGGACAGATGTCACTGAACACTGAAGCTTTCTTT. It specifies CASSGGQMSLNTEAFF.

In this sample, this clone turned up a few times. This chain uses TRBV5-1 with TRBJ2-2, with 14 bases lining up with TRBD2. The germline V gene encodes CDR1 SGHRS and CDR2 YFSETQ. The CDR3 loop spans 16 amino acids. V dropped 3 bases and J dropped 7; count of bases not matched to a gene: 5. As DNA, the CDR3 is TGCGCCAGCAGCTCCGGGACTAGCGGGAGTGGCGGGGAGCTGTTTTTT. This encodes CASSSGTSGSGGELFF.

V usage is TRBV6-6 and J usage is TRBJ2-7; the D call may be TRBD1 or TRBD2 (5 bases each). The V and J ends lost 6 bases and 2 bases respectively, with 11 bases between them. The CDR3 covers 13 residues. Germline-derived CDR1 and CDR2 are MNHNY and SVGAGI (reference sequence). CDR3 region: CASSRDVTYEQYF. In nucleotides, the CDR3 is TGTGCCAGCAGCCGGGACGTCACCTACGAGCAGTACTTC.